The T cell receptor (beta chain) described here comes from a study of response to subunit inactivated influenza vaccine. TCRdb processed the RT-PCR reads anew with MiXCR; each CDR3 protein has one entry. The sample lists approximately 730,000 distinct CDR3 sequences, around 13% seen once, with around 6.5% in the top ten. Trimming took off 5 bases at V and 3 bases at J, with 17 bases between the two ends. CDR3 length: 15 amino acids. Germline V gene sequence: CDR1 SGHRS, CDR2 YFSETQ. General observations from the study: Each seasonal flu vaccination may recruit only limited new T cells, authors suggested.

For this clonotype: Its antigen is not known.

The J gene is TRBJ1-1, the V gene TRBV5-1; D is undetermined. The input for sequencing was PBMCs from blood, taken approximately 15 days before vaccination. The TCR comes from a middle-aged man who received an inactivated influenza vaccine. This chain's CDR3 is CASSSARHGYTEAFF. CDR3 nucleotide sequence: TGCGCCAGCAGTTCTGCTCGGCACGGATACACTGAAGCTTTCTTT.